The 27 T cell receptor beta chains given below trace back to one sample, sequenced in a study of blood T cell repertoires in COVID-19. Libraries were prepared by immunoSEQ multiplex PCR; TCRdb keeps only in-frame clonotypes and omits some of them. The sample lists 120,000 or so clones, roughly 86% seen once, with roughly 3.6% in the top ten. Sequenced material: peripheral blood. Source of these receptors: an older woman with acute or convalescent COVID-19.

V is TRBV10-1 and J is TRBJ1-1, with D uncertain. Germline V gene sequence: CDR1 WNHNN, CDR2 SYGVQD (reference sequence). The V and J ends lost 5 bases and 0 bases respectively, with 7 bases between them. This CDR3 region has 13 residues. CDR3 amino acids: CASSSLMNTEAFF. The DNA for the CDR3 is TGCGCCAGCAGTAGCCTCATGAACACTGAAGCTTTCTTT.

The chain has TRBV25-1 and TRBJ2-1; D may be TRBD1 (6 bases). V gave up 7 bases and J gave up 12 bases, with 13 bases separating them. This CDR3 contains 11 residues. Germline assignment: CDR1 MGHDK and CDR2 SYGVNS. Here the CDR3 DNA reads TGTGCCAGCATGTCAGGGGTGCTGCAGTTCTTC. Protein product: CASMSGVLQFF. Complete variable domain (other parts from reference TRBV25-1 and TRBJ2-1): EADIYQTPRYLVIGTGKKITLECSQTMGHDKMYWYQQDPGMELHLIHYSYGVNSTEKGDLSSESTVSRIRTEHFPLTLESARPSHTSQYLCASMSGVLQFFGPGTRLTVL.

The chain links TRBV3-1 (or the pseudogene TRBV3-2) to TRBJ2-1, with TRBD2 matching 8 bases. The germline gives CDR1 LGHDT, CDR2 YNNKEL (reference sequence). V lost 2 bases, J lost 3 bases, and 0 bases stayed unmatched. The CDR3 loop spans 14 amino acids. This chain's CDR3 is CASSQTSGYNEQFF. CDR3 DNA sequence: TGTGCCAGCAGCCAAACTAGCGGCTACAATGAGCAGTTCTTC.

The rearrangement uses TRBV19 and TRBJ1-2, with a tentative D call TRBD1 (6 bases). The CDR3 has 13 amino acids. Germline CDR1 and CDR2: LNHDA and SQIVND (reference sequence). V was shortened by 0 bases and J by 8 bases, with 10 bases between the two germline ends. CDR3 nucleotide sequence: TGTGCCAGTAGTATAGACAGGGGAAAAGGCTACACCTTC. It codes for CASSIDRGKGYTF.

This chain joins TRBV6-5 and TRBJ2-7; D is possibly TRBD1 (6 bases). V lost 0 bases and J 2 bases, leaving 8 bases between the germline ends. CDR3 length equals 14 residues. CDR1 and CDR2 from the germline V gene are MNHEY and SVGAGI. CDR3 nucleotide sequence: TGTGCCAGCAGTTACTCCGGGACAACCTACGAGCAGTACTTC. It translates to CASSYSGTTYEQYF.

The chain employs TRBV7-3 and TRBJ2-1; 7 nucleotides agree with TRBD2. The CDR3 is 15 residues long. V was clipped by 0 bases and J by 7 bases; unmatched bases: 6. The germline V gene encodes CDR1 SGHTA and CDR2 FQGTGA. The CDR3 DNA reads as TGTGCCAGCAGCTTAACTTCGGGGGGAGGGAATGAGCAGTTCTTC. It encodes CASSLTSGGGNEQFF.

The chain uses TRBV19 and TRBJ1-2, with no clear D. The CDR3 is made up of 13 amino acids. Germline CDR1 is LNHDA and CDR2 is SQIVND (reference sequence). V lost 2 bases and J 7 bases, leaving 11 bases between the germline ends. The CDR3 sequence: CASSILGVRGYTF. The CDR3 nucleotides read TGTGCCAGTAGTATACTGGGAGTACGTGGCTACACCTTC.

The V call is TRBV30, the J call TRBJ1-5; D is undetermined. Germline V gene data show CDR1 as GTSNPN and CDR2 as SVGIG (reference sequence). With 7 bases removed from V and 5 bases from J, the gap between germline ends came to 15 bases. The CDR3 is made up of 13 amino acids. This chain's CDR3 is CALQDGWDQPQHF. The CDR3 nucleotides are TGTGCCTTACAAGACGGGTGGGATCAGCCCCAGCATTTT.

J is TRBJ2-7 and V is TRBV19, with TRBD1 matching 8 bases. The length of the CDR3 is 14 residues. Trimming at V came to 3 bases and at J to 2 bases, leaving 3 bases not matched to a gene. Germline V lookup: CDR1 LNHDA, CDR2 SQIVND (reference sequence). CDR3 region: CASSIGTGPYEQYF. For the CDR3, the DNA is TGTGCCAGTAGTATTGGGACAGGTCCCTACGAGCAGTACTTC.

The chain combines TRBV19 with TRBJ2-2; D ambiguous. With 3 bases removed from V and 5 bases from J, the gap between germline ends came to 7 bases. Germline V CDR1 and CDR2: LNHDA, SQIVND (reference sequence). The CDR3 length is 13 residues. CDR3 in DNA: TGTGCCAGTAGTATCTCTGTTACCGGGGAGCTGTTTTTT. Amino acid sequence: CASSISVTGELFF.

This chain uses TRBV11-3 with TRBJ2-5, with TRBD1 matching over 9 bases. V lost 3 bases to trimming and J lost 2 bases; unmatched junction nucleotides: 19. The CDR3 length is 20 residues. CDR1 is SGHNT and CDR2 is YENEEA in the germline V gene. In nucleotides, the CDR3 is TGTGCCAGCAGCTTGTTCCCCCCCGGGACAGGGCCGGGGACACAAGAGACCCAGTACTTC. Translated: CASSLFPPGTGPGTQETQYF.

The CDR3 is CASSLAGLREQYV. Here the CDR3 DNA reads TGTGCCAGCAGCTTAGCCGGGTTGAGGGAGCAGTACGTC. The chain carries TRBV7-9 and TRBJ2-7; D call uncertain. This CDR3 is 13 amino acids long. Germline V lookup: CDR1 SEHNR, CDR2 FQNEAQ (reference sequence). Trimming shortened V by 0 bases and J by 7 bases, and 10 bases separated the two germline ends.

The V and J genes are TRBV18 and TRBJ1-5; 9 bases fit TRBD1. Trimming removed 0 bases from V and 6 bases from J; junction bases left unmatched: 6. The CDR3 totals 16 residues. Per the germline V gene, CDR1 is KGHSH and CDR2 is LQKENI. The CDR3 loop reads CASSPPMGQGGQPQHF. DNA of the CDR3: TGTGCCAGCTCACCACCGATGGGACAGGGAGGTCAGCCCCAGCATTTT.

In this sample, this clone turned up a few times. The V and J genes are TRBV11-1 and TRBJ1-1, with D possibly being TRBD1 (6 bases). CDR1 SGHAT and CDR2 FQDESV come from the germline V gene (reference sequence). This CDR3 spans 14 amino acids. Trimming cost V 5 bases and J 3 bases, with 13 bases left between them. CDR3 residues: CASSAAGGHTEAFF. The CDR3 coding sequence is TGTGCCAGCAGCGCCGCGGGGGGCCACACTGAAGCTTTCTTT.

The V and J genes are TRBV28 and TRBJ1-1; D is perhaps TRBD1 (6 bases). V was shortened by 8 bases and J by 5 bases, with 27 bases between the two germline ends. The CDR3 extends over 17 amino acids. Germline assignment: CDR1 MDHEN and CDR2 SYDVKM. CDR3 DNA sequence: TGTGCCAGCGAAGCCATTGGCGGGGGGCGTGAGTATACTGAAGCTTTCTTT. Encoded protein: CASEAIGGGREYTEAFF.

The chain recombines TRBV12-5 with TRBJ2-1; 8 bases fit TRBD1. The junction had 8 bases not matched to a gene; V was cut back by 5 bases and J by 2 bases. This CDR3 is built from 16 residues. CDR1 and CDR2 from the germline V gene are LGHNT and FRNRAP. CDR3 sequence (DNA): TGTGCTAGTGGTCGTTCTCGACAGGGGCCCTACAATGAGCAGTTCTTC. Protein product: CASGRSRQGPYNEQFF.

The chain couples TRBV18 to TRBJ1-2; TRBD1 aligns across 9 bases. V gave up 3 bases and J gave up 7 bases; unmatched junction bases: 9. CDR3 length equals 15 residues. Germline V CDR1 and CDR2: KGHSH, LQKENI. This CDR3 reads CASSPEQGAIGGYTF. Written as DNA, the CDR3 is TGTGCCAGCTCACCCGAACAGGGGGCGATTGGTGGCTACACCTTC.

The chain joins TRBV6-5 to TRBJ1-1, with 8 bases fitting TRBD1. CDR1 and CDR2 from the germline V gene are MNHEY and SVGAGI. V shed 4 bases and J 1 base; nucleotides not matched to a gene: 5. This CDR3 contains 15 residues. CDR3 sequence (DNA): TGTGCCAGCAGTTTTCAGGACAGGGCGAACACTGAAGCTTTCTTT. It encodes CASSFQDRANTEAFF.

The V call is TRBV28, the J call TRBJ1-6; 10 nucleotides agree with TRBD1. The ends lost 6 bases at V and 4 bases at J; junction bases unmatched: 9. The CDR3 totals 17 residues. CDR1 MDHEN and CDR2 SYDVKM come from the germline V gene. As DNA, the CDR3 is TGTGCCAGCAGCTCCGGGACAGGGGCGAGGTATAATTCACCCCTCCACTTT. As protein: CASSSGTGARYNSPLHF.

The CDR3 is CASSFTGNTIYF. The CDR3 DNA sequence: TGTGCCAGCAGCTTTACTGGAAACACCATATATTTT. The gene calls are TRBV7-9 and TRBJ1-3; no firm D call. Germline V gene sequence: CDR1 SEHNR, CDR2 FQNEAQ (reference sequence). This CDR3 spans 12 amino acids. V was clipped by 3 bases and J by 2 bases, with 2 bases between them.

The chain has TRBV7-8 and TRBJ1-5, with 9 positions matching TRBD1. CDR1 and CDR2 from the germline V gene are SGHVS and FQNEAQ. The CDR3 runs 15 residues. J lost 7 bases, V lost 4 bases, and 8 bases had no gene match. In DNA, the CDR3 is TGTGCCAGCAGCTCCGGGACAGGGATAGGCCAGCCCCAGCATTTT. As protein: CASSSGTGIGQPQHF.

V usage is TRBV2 and J usage is TRBJ2-7; 8 bases match TRBD1. Unmatched junction bases numbered 2, after V lost 4 bases and J lost 0 bases. Germline CDR1 SNHLY, CDR2 FYNNEI. The CDR3 covers 14 residues. CDR3 sequence: CASSVDRASYEQYF. The CDR3 DNA follows: TGTGCCAGCAGTGTGGACAGGGCCTCCTACGAGCAGTACTTC.

DNA for the CDR3: TGTGCCATCAGTGAGTCAGTGCTCGGGACAGGTGATAACTATGGCTACACCTTC. Residues: CAISESVLGTGDNYGYTF. The J gene is TRBJ1-2, the V gene TRBV10-3, with 8 bases matching TRBD1. The trim removed 0 bases at V and 1 base at J, leaving 10 bases unmatched. This CDR3 has 18 residues. CDR1 is ENHRY and CDR2 is SYGVKD in the germline V gene.

The V call is TRBV2, the J call TRBJ1-5; tentatively, D is TRBD1 (6 bases). The germline V gene encodes CDR1 SNHLY and CDR2 FYNNEI. This CDR3 is 16 amino acids long. Trimming took 4 bases from V and 4 from J, leaving 17 bases between them. In nucleotides, the CDR3 is TGTGCCAGCAGTGGGAGGATGGCAGGGGCGAATCAGCCCCAGCATTTT. Amino acid sequence: CASSGRMAGANQPQHF.

The rearrangement links TRBV9 to TRBJ1-2; tentative D call: TRBD1 (5 bases). Trimming shortened V by 6 bases and J by 5 bases, and 23 bases separated the two germline ends. There are 16 residues in the CDR3. Per the germline V gene, CDR1 is SGDLS and CDR2 is YYNGEE. The CDR3 coding sequence is TGTGCCAGCACCGACACGATCGGGACTCCGCTATATGGCTACACCTTC. Translated, it gives CASTDTIGTPLYGYTF.

V gene TRBV10-3 combines with J gene TRBJ1-5, with 7 bases that match TRBD1. Looked up from germline, CDR1 is ENHRY and CDR2 is SYGVKD. The CDR3 has 14 amino acids. V was pared by 11 bases and J by 4 bases, with 11 bases of the junction left unmatched. The CDR3 DNA sequence: TGTGCCTCCGAGCAGACAGGGCAAAATCAGCCCCAGCATTTT. Encoded protein: CASEQTGQNQPQHF.

The chain is built from TRBV19 and TRBJ1-4; 8 nucleotides match TRBD1. Germline-derived CDR1 and CDR2 are LNHDA and SQIVND (reference sequence). V gave up 6 bases and J gave up 7 bases; unmatched junction bases: 13. This CDR3 region has 16 residues. The chain's CDR3 is CASSWTGILIGEKLFF. The CDR3 DNA reads as TGTGCCAGTAGCTGGACAGGGATTTTAATTGGTGAAAAACTGTTTTTT.